Below are 11 T cell receptor beta chains sequenced from a single sample in a study of tumor and adjacent non-tumor tissue in lung cancer. TCRbeta libraries were built with three rounds of nested PCR, modified from ARM-PCR. TCRdb redid the calling of the multiplex PCR reads with MiXCR, one entry per CDR3 protein. The sample records around 70,000 distinct CDR3 sequences, roughly 56% being singletons. This sample's RNA came from whole unsorted tissue. Material: lung tumor tissue. Receptor source: a man aged 50 to 59 with non-small cell lung cancer.

This clonotype was counted a few times. CDR3 amino acids: CASSLAGQGSHEQYF. Written as DNA, the CDR3 is TGCGCCAGCAGCTTGGCAGGGCAGGGATCCCACGAGCAGTACTTC. The chain has TRBV5-1 and TRBJ2-7; D is possibly TRBD1 (5 bases). V dropped 0 bases and J dropped 5 bases, with 15 bases sitting between them. CDR1 and CDR2 from the germline V gene are SGHRS and YFSETQ. This CDR3 has 15 amino acids.

This clonotype was observed a handful of times. One end of the junction is discordant with germline, which a read error may explain. The rearrangement joins TRBV11-2 to TRBJ2-1, with 10 bases lining up with TRBD2. This CDR3 is built from 16 residues. The V gene's germline CDR1 is SGHAT and CDR2 FQNNGV. The CDR3, as DNA: TGTGCCAGCAGCTTTCGGTCTAGCGGGAGTTACAATGAGCAGCTCTTC. Translating it yields CASSFRSSGSYNEQLF.

The genes are TRBV6-2 or TRBV6-3 and TRBJ2-1; 8 nucleotides agree with TRBD1. Per the germline V gene, CDR1 is MNHEY and CDR2 is SVGEGT. CDR3 length equals 15 residues. V lost 6 bases to trimming and J lost 2 bases; unmatched junction nucleotides: 6. The CDR3 DNA is TGTGCCAGCAGCACCGACAGGGGCGCCTACAATGAGCAGTTCTTC. This gives the protein CASSTDRGAYNEQFF.

This clonotype was counted only a few times. V is TRBV20-1 and J is TRBJ1-2, with a possible D match to TRBD1 (5 bases). This CDR3 has 12 amino acids. The V end was cut by 3 bases, the J end by 7 bases, with 12 bases between. The germline V gene has CDR1 DFQATT and CDR2 SNEGSKA (reference sequence). The DNA of the CDR3 is TGCAGTGCTAGTTCGCCTCAGGGTGGCTACACCTTC. Residues: CSASSPQGGYTF.

Comments on this clonotype: With a much larger clone just one base away, this may be a read error. V gene TRBV28 combines with J gene TRBJ2-2, with a weak D call TRBD1 (6 bases). Germline V CDR1 and CDR2: MDHEN, SYDVKM. The ends were cut back, 2 bases at V and 1 base at J, with 11 bases in the middle. The CDR3 contains 16 residues. The CDR3 region has the DNA TGTGCCAGCAGTTTACCTCAACAGGGGAACACCGGGGAGCTGTTTTTT. This gives the protein CASSLPQQGNTGELFF.

A remark on this clonotype: A junction boundary mismatches the germline segment, possibly from a read error. The gene calls are TRBV28 and TRBJ1-2; 10 bases are a match to TRBD1. Per germline, CDR1 MDHEN and CDR2 SYDVKM. CDR3 length: 15 amino acids. The CDR3 reads CASSAPRQGANGYTF. Written as DNA, the CDR3 is TGTGCCAGCAGTGCCCCGCGACAGGGGGCAAATGGCTACACCTTT.

A note on this clonotype: A junction end diverges from the germline sequence, so it may reflect a read error. V is TRBV7-9 and J is TRBJ2-5; 7 bases are a match to TRBD1. From germline, CDR1 is SEHNR and CDR2 FQNEAQ (reference sequence). This CDR3 is 14 amino acids long. The CDR3 here is CASGPLGQQETQYF. CDR3 DNA: TGTGCCAGCGGCCCACTGGGACAGCAAGAGACCCAATACTTC.

Comment on this clonotype: One end of the junction is discordant with germline, which a read error may explain. This chain joins TRBV29-1 and TRBJ2-3, with 9 bases that match TRBD2. The germline V gene has CDR1 SQVTM and CDR2 ANQGSEA. The CDR3 runs to 13 residues. The CDR3 spells CSLTGTSTDAQYF. CDR3 in DNA: TGCAGCCTGACCGGGACTAGCACAGATGCGCAGTATTTC.

This chain connects TRBV6-6 to TRBJ2-1; 7 nucleotides match TRBD1. V gave up 5 bases and J gave up 8 bases; unmatched junction bases: 9. The CDR3 is made up of 14 amino acids. Germline V lookup: CDR1 MNHNY, CDR2 SVGAGI (reference sequence). CDR3: CASSPQRDSDEQFF. The CDR3 DNA is TGTGCCAGCAGTCCCCAAAGGGACAGCGATGAGCAGTTCTTC.

This clonotype came up many times. The J gene is TRBJ2-2, the V gene TRBV10-1; TRBD2 matches at 9 bases. The germline CDR1 and CDR2 sequences are WNHNN and SYGVQD (reference sequence). The trim removed 4 bases at V and 6 bases at J, leaving 6 bases unmatched. The CDR3 consists of 15 residues. The CDR3 DNA follows: TGCGCCAGCAGTGTTGCGGGAGGGACCCCCGGGGAGCTGTTTTTT. This sequence encodes CASSVAGGTPGELFF.

About this clonotype itself: The junction shows a germline mismatch at one end, possibly a read error. The V call is TRBV2, the J call TRBJ1-4, with TRBD1 matching over 7 bases. This CDR3 comprises 13 residues. Germline lookup yields CDR1 SNHLY and CDR2 FYNNEI. The CDR3 reads CPSRGQSNEKLFF. CDR3 nucleotides: TGTCCCAGCAGGGGACAGTCTAATGAAAAACTGTTTTTT. Supplemented by reference TRBV2 and TRBJ1-4, the full variable domain reads EPEVTQTPSHQVTQMGQEVILRCVPISNHLYFYWYRQILGQKVEFLVSFYNNEISEKSEIFDDQFSVERPDGSNFTLKIRSTKLEDSAMYFCPSRGQSNEKLFFGSGTQLSVL.